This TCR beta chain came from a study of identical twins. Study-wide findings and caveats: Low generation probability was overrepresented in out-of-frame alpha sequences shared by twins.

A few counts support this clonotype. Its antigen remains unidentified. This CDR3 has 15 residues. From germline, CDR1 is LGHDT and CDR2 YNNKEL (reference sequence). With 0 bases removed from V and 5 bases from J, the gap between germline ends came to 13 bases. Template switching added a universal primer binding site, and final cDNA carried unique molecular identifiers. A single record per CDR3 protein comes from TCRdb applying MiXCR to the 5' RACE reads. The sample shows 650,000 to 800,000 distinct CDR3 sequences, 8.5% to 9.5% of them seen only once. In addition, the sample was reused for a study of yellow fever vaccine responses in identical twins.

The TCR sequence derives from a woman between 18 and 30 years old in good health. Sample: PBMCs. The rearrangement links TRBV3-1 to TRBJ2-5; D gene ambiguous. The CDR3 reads CASSQDIGVDETQYF. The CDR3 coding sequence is TGTGCCAGCAGCCAAGATATAGGAGTAGACGAGACCCAGTACTTC.